Shown below are 22 T cell receptor beta chains from a single sample sequenced in a study of response to subunit inactivated influenza vaccine (dated by TCRdb to between 2018 and 2020). To prepare the library, RT-PCR was applied. Sequenced using an Illumina HiSeq 2500. TCRdb applied fastp at Q25 and MiXCR to the public reads, then kept only in-frame beta chains. Each CDR3 protein gets just one entry, which takes the most common genes and DNA from the rows behind it. Recorded for this sample are 280,000 or so distinct CDR3 sequences; roughly a fifth of them occurred a single time. The ten most abundant clones make up about a tenth of the sample. Material: PBMCs from blood, obtained less than 22 months after vaccination. These TCRs come from a man aged 50-75 years who received an inactivated influenza vaccine. Donor details come from another sample of the same person, matched by shared clones.

There are a few counts of this clonotype. The rearrangement joins TRBV2 to TRBJ2-1; 8 bases match TRBD2. Germline V CDR1 and CDR2: SNHLY, FYNNEI. This CDR3 is built from 16 residues. Unmatched junction bases numbered 11, after V lost 4 bases and J lost 6 bases. CDR3 region: CASSAGPGLVSNEQFF. The CDR3 nucleotides are TGTGCCAGCAGTGCGGGGCCGGGACTAGTATCCAATGAGCAGTTCTTC.

This clonotype was picked up a small number of times. This sequence joins TRBV20-1 and TRBJ2-3; the D gene is possibly TRBD2 (6 bases). Germline CDR1 and CDR2: DFQATT and SNEGSKA (reference sequence). CDR3 length: 14 amino acids. V shed 6 bases and J shed 2 bases, with 15 bases lying between them. The CDR3 loop reads CSAAPAGYTDTQYF. The CDR3 DNA reads as TGCAGTGCCGCCCCGGCGGGGTACACAGATACGCAGTATTTT.

In its sample, this clonotype was seen a few times. The chain has TRBV18 and TRBJ1-6, with TRBD1 matching over 7 bases. Per germline, CDR1 KGHSH and CDR2 LQKENI. This CDR3 comprises 16 residues. V shed 1 base, J shed 2 bases, and the junction held 2 bases outside the gene matches. The CDR3 bases are TGTGCCAGCTCACCACGACAGGGTCCCTATAATTCACCCCTCCACTTT. Translation gives CASSPRQGPYNSPLHF.

This clonotype was seen a few times. V gene TRBV18 combines with J gene TRBJ1-5; 9 positions match TRBD1. Looked up from germline, CDR1 is KGHSH and CDR2 is LQKENI. The CDR3 loop spans 16 amino acids. Germline trimming cut 2 bases from V and 4 bases from J; bases unmatched to any gene: 6. CDR3 in DNA: TGTGCCAGCTCACCAGGCGCACAGGGGGCGAATCAGCCCCAGCATTTT. Translation gives CASSPGAQGANQPQHF. Full variable domain (outside the CDR3, taken from reference TRBV18 and TRBJ1-5): NAGVMQNPRHLVRRRGQEARLRCSPMKGHSHVYWYRQLPEEGLKFMVYLQKENIIDESGMPKERFSAEFPKEGPSILRIQQVVRGDSAAYFCASSPGAQGANQPQHFGDGTRLSIL.

The rearrangement uses TRBV20-1 and TRBJ2-3; 9 bases map to TRBD2. With V trimmed by 0 bases and J by 0 bases, 7 bases remained unmatched. Per the germline V gene, CDR1 is DFQATT and CDR2 is SNEGSKA (reference sequence). This CDR3 is 17 amino acids long. The CDR3 is CSARDATSGSSTDTQYF. CDR3 nucleotide sequence: TGCAGTGCTAGAGATGCGACTAGCGGCTCTAGCACAGATACGCAGTATTTT.

The CDR3 sequence is CSARDGAGRTDTQYF. In DNA, the CDR3 is TGCAGTGCTAGAGATGGGGCGGGCCGCACAGATACGCAGTATTTT. This chain uses TRBV20-1 with TRBJ2-3; D may be TRBD1 or TRBD2 (5 bases each). Trimming took 0 bases from V and 1 from J, leaving 11 bases between them. Germline lookup yields CDR1 DFQATT and CDR2 SNEGSKA (reference sequence). This CDR3 spans 15 amino acids.

The chain joins TRBV20-1 to TRBJ2-7; D may match TRBD1 or TRBD2 (6 bases each). The CDR3 is 15 residues long. Looked up from germline, CDR1 is DFQATT and CDR2 is SNEGSKA (reference sequence). The V and J ends lost 7 bases and 4 bases respectively, with 23 bases between them. CDR3 amino acids: CSGTAVRLGPYEQYF. The CDR3 DNA reads as TGCAGTGGGACAGCTGTTCGACTAGGGCCTTACGAGCAGTACTTC.

This sequence joins TRBV4-3 and TRBJ1-5, with no clear D. CDR1 and CDR2 (germline): LGHNA, YSLEER. V was pared by 0 bases and J by 2 bases, with 8 bases between. The CDR3 loop spans 15 amino acids. This CDR3 is CASSQDLQRNQPQHF. DNA of the CDR3: TGCGCCAGCAGCCAAGATCTACAGCGCAATCAGCCCCAGCATTTT.

This clonotype came up a few times. The V gene is TRBV14, the J gene TRBJ1-1; D is ambiguous. The CDR3 is 16 residues long. V lost 4 bases, J lost 0 bases, and 15 bases lay in between. Germline CDR1 is SGHDN and CDR2 is FVKESK. The CDR3 protein is CASSPVHPPMNTEAFF. The CDR3 coding sequence is TGTGCCAGCAGCCCCGTTCACCCTCCTATGAACACTGAAGCTTTCTTT.

The chain combines TRBV29-1 with TRBJ2-5; 8 nucleotides match TRBD1. This CDR3 comprises 18 residues. The junction had 23 bases not matched to a gene; V was cut back by 7 bases and J by 4 bases. The germline CDR1 and CDR2 sequences are SQVTM and ANQGSEA. CDR3 sequence: CSAHPRGRAESETETQYF. Written as DNA, the CDR3 is TGCAGCGCCCACCCCAGGGGGCGTGCGGAGTCGGAAACAGAGACCCAGTACTTC.

V usage is TRBV3-1 and J usage is TRBJ1-2; D might be TRBD1 (6 bases). The V end was cut by 2 bases, the J end by 7 bases, with 11 bases between. CDR3 length: 13 amino acids. Germline V CDR1 and CDR2: LGHDT, YNNKEL (reference sequence). The CDR3 is CASSQRGAGGYTF. CDR3 in DNA: TGTGCCAGCAGCCAACGGGGGGCTGGTGGCTACACCTTC.

This clonotype was seen a few times. The V call is TRBV11-3, the J call TRBJ2-1, with TRBD1 as a possible D gene (6 bases). Germline V gene sequence: CDR1 SGHNT, CDR2 YENEEA. V was trimmed by 5 bases and J by 1 base, leaving 15 bases between them. The CDR3 loop spans 16 amino acids. The CDR3 here is CASSIGLQGSYNEQFF. The CDR3 nucleotides read TGTGCCAGCAGCATCGGTCTCCAGGGGTCCTACAATGAGCAGTTCTTC.

This clonotype was seen at least ten times. The chain recombines TRBV4-1 with TRBJ1-5; possible D gene TRBD1, 6 bases. The CDR3 is 14 residues long. Germline V gene data show CDR1 as MGHRA and CDR2 as YSYEKL. Trimming removed 4 bases at V and 5 bases at J, with 12 bases between. This chain's CDR3 is CASSLRGLDQPQHF. CDR3 nucleotide sequence: TGCGCCAGCAGCCTCAGGGGCCTCGATCAGCCCCAGCATTTT.

This clonotype occurred a few times. The J gene is TRBJ2-3, the V gene TRBV27; 9 nucleotides match TRBD1. The V gene end was trimmed by 5 bases and the J gene end by 4 bases; junction bases not matched to a gene: 4. The CDR3 is 14 amino acids. Germline CDR1 is MNHEY and CDR2 is SMNVEV (reference sequence). The CDR3 loop is CASSGDRVADTQYF. CDR3 in DNA: TGTGCCAGCAGTGGGGACAGGGTCGCAGATACGCAGTATTTT.

The rearrangement uses TRBV20-1 and TRBJ2-1; 10 positions match TRBD2. V gave up 5 bases and J gave up 4 bases; unmatched junction bases: 8. Germline CDR1 DFQATT, CDR2 SNEGSKA (reference sequence). This CDR3 is built from 15 residues. CDR3 bases: TGCAGTGCTTCCCAAATACTAGCGGGATACAATGAGCAGTTCTTC. Translated, it gives CSASQILAGYNEQFF.

This clonotype was seen more than once but under ten times. The V and J genes are TRBV20-1 and TRBJ1-5; D perhaps matches TRBD1 (6 bases). V dropped 1 base and J dropped 2 bases, with 9 bases sitting between them. The CDR3 contains 14 residues. From germline, CDR1 is DFQATT and CDR2 SNEGSKA (reference sequence). CDR3 loop: CSARVGAGNQPQHF. CDR3 bases: TGCAGTGCTAGAGTGGGGGCGGGCAATCAGCCCCAGCATTTT.

This sequence joins TRBV6-2 or TRBV6-3 and TRBJ2-5; D not resolved. Trimming shortened V by 5 bases and J by 4 bases, and 11 bases separated the two germline ends. Germline loops: CDR1 MNHEY, CDR2 SVGEGT. The CDR3 spans 13 residues. In DNA form, the CDR3 reads TGTGCCAGCAGTATCGACGCCGGAGAGACCCAGTACTTC. It is translated as CASSIDAGETQYF.

CDR3 bases: TGTGCCAGCAGCTTCGGAGGGGGGCGGAACATTCAGTACTTC. It yields the protein CASSFGGGRNIQYF. The chain links TRBV16 to TRBJ2-4; tentatively, D is TRBD1 or TRBD2 (6 bases each). CDR3 size: 14 residues. Trimming cost V 5 bases and J 7 bases, with 15 bases left between them. Germline V gene data show CDR1 as KGHSY and CDR2 as FQNENV. Supplemented by reference TRBV16 and TRBJ2-4, the full variable domain reads GEEVAQTPKHLVRGEGQKAKLYCAPIKGHSYVFWYQQVLKNEFKFLISFQNENVFDETGMPKERFSAKCLPNSPCSLEIQATKLEDSAVYFCASSFGGGRNIQYFGAGTRLSVL.

This clonotype was recorded a few times. This chain joins TRBV6-2 or TRBV6-3 and TRBJ2-2, with 9 bases that match TRBD1. The CDR3 extends over 13 amino acids. Germline V lookup: CDR1 MNHEY, CDR2 SVGEGT. V trimming: 6 bases; J trimming: 7 bases; junction bases outside the gene matches: 3. Here the CDR3 reads CASRDRGSGELFF. The CDR3 nucleotides read TGTGCCAGCAGGGACAGGGGTAGCGGGGAGCTGTTTTTT.

The CDR3 DNA reads TGTGCCAGCAGCAACAGGGGGCGAGGCTATGGCTACACCTTC. Translated: CASSNRGRGYGYTF. The chain couples TRBV2 to TRBJ1-2; 9 nucleotides align to TRBD1. The J segment lost 4 bases and the V segment lost 6 bases, leaving 6 bases of the junction unmatched. Germline CDR1 SNHLY, CDR2 FYNNEI. The CDR3 is 14 residues long.

The chain recombines TRBV27 with TRBJ1-5; TRBD1 matches at 9 bases. The V segment lost 0 bases and the J segment 7 bases; nucleotides outside the gene matches: 4. Germline-derived CDR1 and CDR2 are MNHEY and SMNVEV (reference sequence). CDR3 length equals 15 residues. CDR3 sequence reads: CASSLSTTGGQPQHF. CDR3 bases: TGTGCCAGCAGTTTATCGACTACAGGGGGCCAGCCCCAGCATTTT.

The rearrangement links TRBV6-1 to TRBJ1-2; 11 nucleotides align to TRBD1. V lost 3 bases and J lost 4; bases outside the gene matches: 4. The CDR3 is 15 amino acids. Per germline, CDR1 MNHNS and CDR2 SASEGT. The CDR3 loop is CASSEWTGGVYGYTF. CDR3 DNA sequence: TGTGCCAGCAGTGAGTGGACAGGGGGCGTCTATGGCTACACCTTC.